This T cell receptor (beta chain) emerged from a study of blood T cell repertoires in COVID-19. Donors in Cohort 3 who had recovered were those with two negative PCRs, healthcare professional clearance, or resolution of their symptoms. V was shortened by 5 bases and J by 7 bases, with 15 bases between the two germline ends. The CDR3 spans 15 residues. The germline CDR1 and CDR2 sequences are LNHDA and SQIVND (reference sequence). Assay used: immunoSEQ multiplex PCR; TCRdb lists only in-frame clones, some missing. The table records hundreds of thousands of clones, approximately 92% of them present only once.

Input material: PBMCs or T cells enriched from blood (not recorded which). The sequence derives from a man younger than 40 who had recovered from COVID-19. The V and J genes are TRBV19 and TRBJ1-6; weak D call: TRBD1 (5 bases). The CDR3 protein is CASSPRGSTNSPLHF. In DNA, the CDR3 is TGTGCCAGTAGTCCCCGGGGGAGTACAAATTCACCCCTCCACTTT. Full variable domain (outside the CDR3, taken from reference TRBV19 and TRBJ1-6): DGGITQSPKYLFRKEGQNVTLSCEQNLNHDAMYWYRQDPGQGLRLIYYSQIVNDFQKGDIAEGYSVSREKKESFPLTVTSAQKNPTAFYLCASSPRGSTNSPLHFGNGTRLTVT.